This T cell receptor beta chain was captured by sequencing in a study of shared clonotypes between healthy human individuals. This clone has more than one count but fewer than ten. An assay was performed, and its level was deep. Assay: immunoSEQ multiplex PCR; the TCRdb copy retains only in-frame clones and omits some. The table includes about 230,000 clones, about 65% detected once. The CDR3 runs to 12 residues. Germline values: CDR1 SQVTM, CDR2 ANQGSEA. V lost 5 bases to trimming and J lost 4 bases, with 12 bases between them. The chain uses TRBV29-1 and TRBJ2-7; D unclear. The TCR sequence derives from a man between 25 and 39 years old in good health. The sample taken for sequencing was memory CD4+ T cells sorted from blood. Subset given: CD45RA-negative fraction. In DNA form, the CDR3 reads TGCAGCGTTAGGGTAGGGCGATACGAGCAGTACTTC. It specifies CSVRVGRYEQYF.